These 3 T cell receptor beta chains were all obtained from the same sample, sequenced in a study of identical twins. TCRdb analysed the 5' RACE reads with MiXCR anew, one entry per CDR3 protein. The table shows some 1,700,000 distinct CDR3 sequences, with under 35% occurring only once. What was sequenced was cord blood. The receptors here all came from a newborn girl in good health.

This clonotype was counted a few times. J is TRBJ2-5 and V is TRBV5-1; 8 positions match TRBD2. TRBJ2-7 explains the end of the DNA better; the J call may be wrong. This CDR3 comprises 17 residues. Looked up from germline, CDR1 is SGHRS and CDR2 is YFSETQ. CDR3 in amino acids: CASSLVYRGGRKNEQYF. The CDR3 DNA sequence: TGCGCCAGCAGCTTGGTCTACCGGGGGGGCCGAAAAAACGAGCAGTACTTC.

V and J are TRBV9 and TRBJ2-3; 15 bases agree with TRBD2. CDR1 and CDR2 (germline): SGDLS, YYNGEE. V was pared by 0 bases and J by 1 base, with 6 bases of the junction left unmatched. CDR3 length equals 19 residues. CDR3 DNA: TGTGCCAGCAGCGTAGCTTGGACTAGCGGGGGGGCCGGCACAGATACGCAGTATTTT. Its translation: CASSVAWTSGGAGTDTQYF.

CDR3 loop: CSATWGKDTEAFF. The CDR3 DNA is TGCAGTGCCACCTGGGGGAAAGACACTGAAGCTTTCTTT. The genes are TRBV20-1 and TRBJ1-1, with D possibly being TRBD1 (5 bases). CDR3 size: 13 residues. The V gene lost 6 bases and the J gene lost 3 bases, with 14 bases spanning the gap. Germline CDR1 DFQATT, CDR2 SNEGSKA (reference sequence).